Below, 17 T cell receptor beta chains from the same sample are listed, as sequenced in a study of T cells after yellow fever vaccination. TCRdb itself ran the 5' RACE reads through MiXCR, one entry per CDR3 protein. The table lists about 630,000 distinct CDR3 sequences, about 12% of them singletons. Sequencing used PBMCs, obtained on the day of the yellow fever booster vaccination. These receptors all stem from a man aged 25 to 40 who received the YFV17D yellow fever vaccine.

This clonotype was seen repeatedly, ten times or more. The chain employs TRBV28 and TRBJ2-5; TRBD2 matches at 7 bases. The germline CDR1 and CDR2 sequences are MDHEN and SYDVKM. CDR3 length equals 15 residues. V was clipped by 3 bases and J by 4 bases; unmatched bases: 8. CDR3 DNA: TGTGCCAGCAGTTTTGGACTAGGTGGTCGAGAGACCCAGTACTTC. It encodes CASSFGLGGRETQYF.

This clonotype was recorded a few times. DNA of the CDR3: TGTGCCAGCAGCCCTCGGACAGGGAGAACCGGGGAGCTGTTTTTT. Protein: CASSPRTGRTGELFF. The chain employs TRBV3-1 and TRBJ2-2, with TRBD1 matching over 8 bases. The CDR3 totals 15 residues. With 4 bases clipped from V and 5 bases from J, the junction kept 6 bases outside the gene matches. CDR1 is LGHDT and CDR2 is YNNKEL in the germline V gene (reference sequence).

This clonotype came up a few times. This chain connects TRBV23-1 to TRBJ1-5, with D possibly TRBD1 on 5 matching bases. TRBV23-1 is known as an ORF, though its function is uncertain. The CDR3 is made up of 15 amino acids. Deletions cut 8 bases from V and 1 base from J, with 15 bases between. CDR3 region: CASARGGTSNQPQHF. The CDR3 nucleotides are TGCGCCAGCGCCCGAGGCGGGACCAGCAATCAGCCCCAGCATTTT.

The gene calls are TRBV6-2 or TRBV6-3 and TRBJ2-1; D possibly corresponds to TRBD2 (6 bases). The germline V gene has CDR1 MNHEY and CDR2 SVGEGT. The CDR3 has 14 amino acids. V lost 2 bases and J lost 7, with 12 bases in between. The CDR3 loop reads CASSYQRAGNEQFF. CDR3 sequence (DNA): TGTGCCAGCAGTTACCAGCGGGCAGGGAATGAGCAGTTCTTC.

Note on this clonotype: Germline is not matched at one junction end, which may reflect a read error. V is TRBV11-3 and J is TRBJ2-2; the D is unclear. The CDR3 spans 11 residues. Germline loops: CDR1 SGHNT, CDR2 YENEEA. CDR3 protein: CTSSLGRELFF. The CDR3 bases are TGTACCAGCAGCTTAGGTCGGGAGCTGTTTTTT.

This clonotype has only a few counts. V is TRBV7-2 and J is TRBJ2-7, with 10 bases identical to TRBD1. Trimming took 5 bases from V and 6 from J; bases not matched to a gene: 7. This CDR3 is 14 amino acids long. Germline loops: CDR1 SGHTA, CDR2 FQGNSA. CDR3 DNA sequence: TGTGCCAGCAGCCCAGGACAGGGGGTGGGCGAGCAGTACTTC. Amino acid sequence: CASSPGQGVGEQYF.

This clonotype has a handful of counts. DNA of the CDR3: TGCGCCAGCAGCACGGGACAGGATCAAGAGACCCAGTACTTC. Protein: CASSTGQDQETQYF. The chain couples TRBV5-1 to TRBJ2-5, with 8 bases that match TRBD1. The V gene end was trimmed by 4 bases and the J gene end by 2 bases; junction bases not matched to a gene: 4. Germline-derived CDR1 and CDR2 are SGHRS and YFSETQ. This CDR3 is 14 amino acids long.

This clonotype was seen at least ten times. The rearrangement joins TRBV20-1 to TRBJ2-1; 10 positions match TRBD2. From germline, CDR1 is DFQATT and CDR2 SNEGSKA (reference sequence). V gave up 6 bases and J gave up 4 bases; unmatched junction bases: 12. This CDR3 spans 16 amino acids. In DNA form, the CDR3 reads TGCAGTGCCCAAAAGGAGCGGGAGGGCCCGTACAATGAGCAGTTCTTC. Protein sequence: CSAQKEREGPYNEQFF.

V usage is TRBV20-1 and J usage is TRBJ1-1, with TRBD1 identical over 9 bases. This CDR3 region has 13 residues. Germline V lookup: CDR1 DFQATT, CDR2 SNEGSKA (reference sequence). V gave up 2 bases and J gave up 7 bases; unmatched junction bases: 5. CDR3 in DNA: TGCAGTGCTAGACCGGGACAGGGACGTGAAGCTTTCTTT. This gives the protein CSARPGQGREAFF.

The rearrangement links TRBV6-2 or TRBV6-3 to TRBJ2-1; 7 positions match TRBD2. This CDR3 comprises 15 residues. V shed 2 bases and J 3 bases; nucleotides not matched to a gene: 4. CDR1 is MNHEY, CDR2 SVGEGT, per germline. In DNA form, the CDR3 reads TGTGCCAGCAGTTACCCACGGGAGGTCTACAATGAGCAGTTCTTC. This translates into CASSYPREVYNEQFF.

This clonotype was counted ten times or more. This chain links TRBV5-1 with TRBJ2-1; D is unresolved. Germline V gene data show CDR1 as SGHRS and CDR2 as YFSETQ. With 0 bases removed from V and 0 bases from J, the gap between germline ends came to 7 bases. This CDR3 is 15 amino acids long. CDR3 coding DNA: TGCGCCAGCAGCTTGGCAACAAGCTCCTACAATGAGCAGTTCTTC. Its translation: CASSLATSSYNEQFF.

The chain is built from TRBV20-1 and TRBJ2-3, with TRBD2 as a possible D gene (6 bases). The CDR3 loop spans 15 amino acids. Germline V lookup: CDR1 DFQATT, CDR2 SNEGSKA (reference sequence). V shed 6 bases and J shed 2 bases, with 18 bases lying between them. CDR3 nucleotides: TGCAGTGCCCCAACGCGGGGAAGTGACACAGATACGCAGTATTTT. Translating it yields CSAPTRGSDTDTQYF.

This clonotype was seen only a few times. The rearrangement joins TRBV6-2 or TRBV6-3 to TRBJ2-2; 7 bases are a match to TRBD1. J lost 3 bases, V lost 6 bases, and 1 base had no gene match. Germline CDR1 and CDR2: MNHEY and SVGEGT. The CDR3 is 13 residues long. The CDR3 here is CASRGQHTGELFF. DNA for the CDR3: TGTGCCAGCAGGGGACAGCACACCGGGGAGCTGTTTTTT.

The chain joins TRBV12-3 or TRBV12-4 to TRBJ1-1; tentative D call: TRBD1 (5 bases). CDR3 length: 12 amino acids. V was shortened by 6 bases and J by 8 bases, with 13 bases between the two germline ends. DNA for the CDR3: TGTGCCAGCAGGACCCGGGACCGCGAAGCTTTCTTT. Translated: CASRTRDREAFF.

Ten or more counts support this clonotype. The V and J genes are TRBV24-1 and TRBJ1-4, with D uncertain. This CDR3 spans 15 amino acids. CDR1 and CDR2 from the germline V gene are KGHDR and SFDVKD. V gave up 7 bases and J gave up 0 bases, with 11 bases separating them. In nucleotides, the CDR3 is TGTGCCACCAGCCCCGGACGGGCAACTAATGAAAAACTGTTTTTT. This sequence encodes CATSPGRATNEKLFF.

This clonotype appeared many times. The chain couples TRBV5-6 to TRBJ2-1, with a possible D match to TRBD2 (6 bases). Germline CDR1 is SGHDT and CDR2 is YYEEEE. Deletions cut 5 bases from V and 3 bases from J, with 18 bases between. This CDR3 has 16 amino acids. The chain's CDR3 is CASSPMSGPNYNEQFF. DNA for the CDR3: TGTGCCAGCAGTCCCATGAGCGGGCCGAACTACAATGAGCAGTTCTTC.

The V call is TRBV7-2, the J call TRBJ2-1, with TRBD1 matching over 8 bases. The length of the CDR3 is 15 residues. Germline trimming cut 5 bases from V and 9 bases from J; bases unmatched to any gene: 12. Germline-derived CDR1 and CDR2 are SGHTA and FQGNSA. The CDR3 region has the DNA TGTGCCAGCAGCCGCAGGGGGCCCGCTCACGGTGAGCAGTTCTTC. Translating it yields CASSRRGPAHGEQFF.